This T cell receptor beta chain appears in the sequencing data of a study of T cell repertoires in cytomegalovirus infection. At the level of the study: It can be stated that public TCR beta signatures indicated CMV infection as well as a matching HLA type.

TCRdb processed the reads anew with MiXCR; each CDR3 protein has one entry. The data show about 150,000 distinct CDR3 sequences, with around 22% seen just once and roughly 9.8% held by the top ten. Germline V gene data show CDR1 as LNHDA and CDR2 as SQIVND (reference sequence). The J segment lost 4 bases and the V segment lost 4 bases, leaving 9 bases of the junction unmatched. This CDR3 has 15 amino acids. Sequenced sample: PBMCs. The V gene is TRBV19, the J gene TRBJ1-1, with TRBD1 matching 7 bases. The TCR sequence derives from a human donor in good health (CMV status not recorded). Some clones in this sample may be carry-over from other donors' samples. The CDR3, as DNA: TGTGCCAGTAGTAGAGCACCCACAGGGGTCACTGAAGCTTTCTTT. Amino acids: CASSRAPTGVTEAFF.